This is a list of T cell receptor beta chains from one sample in a study of human T cells and chemical hapten exposure. In TCRdb, the RACE reads were re-called with MiXCR into one record per CDR3 protein. This sample yields roughly 380,000 distinct CDR3 sequences, of which 4.8% are seen a single time; approximately 2.1% belongs to the top ten. The specimen was whole blood, collected in connection with sensitization to the hapten diphenylcyclopropenone (DPC). The receptors here all came from a woman between 50 and 59 years old with alopecia areata. Some clones in this sample may be carry-over from other donors' samples. Both conserved end residues are part of each CDR3. Each record gives: V gene, CDR3 length, J gene, D gene, clone size, CDR3 DNA, CDR3 protein. D genes are given only for firm matches. Clone size is not always given. Where it is, it says once, few, many or a class for expanded clones.

TRBV24-1	14	TRBJ1-5	NA	many	TGTGCCACCAGTGAGACCCGGAGGGCCCAGCCCCAGCATTTT	CATSETRRAQPQHF
TRBV12-3/TRBV12-4	12	TRBJ1-3	NA	NA	TGTGCCAGCAGTGTTACCCAGGTCACCATATATTTT	CASSVTQVTIYF
TRBV5-1	16	TRBJ2-3	NA	few	TGCGCCAGCAGCTTTGGAGGCAGGGGAGGACCAGATACGCAGTATTTT	CASSFGGRGGPDTQYF
TRBV6-5	15	TRBJ2-1	TRBD1	NA	TGTGCCAGCAGTACCCCCCAGGGGGCCTACAATGAGCAGTTCTTC	CASSTPQGAYNEQFF
TRBV6-2/TRBV6-3	14	TRBJ2-3	TRBD2	NA	TGTGCCAGCAGTTTCCGGGGGGTCCGAGATACGCAGTATTTT	CASSFRGVRDTQYF
TRBV4-1	16	TRBJ1-6	TRBD1	many	TGCGCCAGCAGCCAAGAAGGGGGCGCCCCTAATTCACCCCTCCACTTT	CASSQEGGAPNSPLHF
TRBV30	18	TRBJ2-1	NA	many	TGTGCCTGGAGTGGCAGGGGGCAGCGGGAAATACCCTACAATGAGCAGTTCTTC	CAWSGRGQREIPYNEQFF
TRBV24-1	11	TRBJ2-1	NA	many	TGTGCCACCAGCTCGGACAGAAAGCAGTTCTTC	CATSSDRKQFF
TRBV7-8	20	TRBJ2-1	TRBD2	NA	TGTGCCAGCAGCTTGCTGCTGGGGGCGGGAGGGCCAAGGATCGGCAATGAGCAGTTCTTC	CASSLLLGAGGPRIGNEQFF
TRBV20-1	14	TRBJ2-3	TRBD2	many	TGCAGTGCCGGAGCGGGAGAGGGAACAGATACGCAGTATTTT	CSAGAGEGTDTQYF
TRBV3-1	15	TRBJ1-2	NA	many	TGTGCCAGCAGCCAATCCCAGGGATTTAACTATGGCTACACCTTC	CASSQSQGFNYGYTF
TRBV5-6	15	TRBJ1-3	TRBD1	many	TGTGCCAGCAGCTCAAGGACAGGATCAAGAAACACCATATATTTT	CASSSRTGSRNTIYF
TRBV5-1	15	TRBJ2-5	TRBD1	few	TGCGCCAGCAGGGCCGGACAGGGACCTCAAGAGACCCAGTACTTC	CASRAGQGPQETQYF
TRBV5-1	14	TRBJ2-1	NA	many	TGCGCCAGCAGTCGAGCACGAGCGGACAATGAGCAGTTCTTC	CASSRARADNEQFF
TRBV7-2	14	TRBJ2-2	NA	NA	TGTGCCAGCACCTTAGAGACCAGCGCCCGGGAGCTGTTTTTT	CASTLETSARELFF
TRBV9	12	TRBJ1-2	TRBD1	NA	TGTGCCAGCAGTGGAGGGACAGGAGGCTACACCTTC	CASSGGTGGYTF
TRBV6-5	13	TRBJ1-6	NA	NA	TGTGCCAGCAGTTACGAGGCAGGGGCGAACCTCCACTTT	CASSYEAGANLHF
TRBV29-1	16	TRBJ1-1	NA	many	TGCAGCGTTGAGTTTGGGCAGGGGAAGGGGAACACTGAAGCTTTCTTT	CSVEFGQGKGNTEAFF
TRBV6-1	17	TRBJ1-3	TRBD1	many	TGTGCCAGCAGTGTAGCGTCGGGACAGGGGTCTGGAAACACCATATATTTT	CASSVASGQGSGNTIYF
TRBV5-1	12	TRBJ2-6	NA	NA	TGCGCCAGCGTCGACGAAGCCAACGTCCTGACTTTC	CASVDEANVLTF
TRBV5-1	14	TRBJ2-3	TRBD2	many	TGCGCCAGCGTTCGGACTAGCGGCACAGATACGCAGTATTTT	CASVRTSGTDTQYF
TRBV4-3	14	TRBJ2-5	NA	few	TGCGCCAGCAGCCAAGGAACTGTTAAGGAGACCCAGTACTTC	CASSQGTVKETQYF
TRBV27	15	TRBJ2-3	TRBD2	NA	TGTGCCAGCAGTTTAATAGCGGGTGTGGCAGATACGCAGTATTTT	CASSLIAGVADTQYF
TRBV24-1	19	TRBJ2-2	TRBD1	NA	TGTGCCACCAGTGATTTGTCGATTGGACAGGGCCGGGTCACCGGGGAGCTGTTTTTT	CATSDLSIGQGRVTGELFF
TRBV21-1	15	TRBJ2-7	NA	many	TGTGCCAGCAGTATCGGACAGGGGCTTACTTACGAGCAGTACTTC	CASSIGQGLTYEQYF
TRBV15	15	TRBJ2-5	NA	few	TGTGCCACCAGCAGCCCAGAGATTGACGGGGAGACCCAGTACTTC	CATSSPEIDGETQYF
TRBV5-1	15	TRBJ1-1	TRBD1	many	TGCGCCAGCAGTCGGGACAGCCTAAGCAACACTGAAGCTTTCTTT	CASSRDSLSNTEAFF
TRBV7-9	13	TRBJ2-5	TRBD1	few	TGTGCCAGCAGCGGGACAGTCAAAGAGACCCAGTACTTC	CASSGTVKETQYF
TRBV5-1	14	TRBJ1-2	NA	many	TGCGCCAGCAGCTTGGATGCAGTCAACTATGGCTACACCTTC	CASSLDAVNYGYTF
TRBV7-8	12	TRBJ1-1	NA	many	TGTGCCAGCAGCTTAGATACAGGTGAAGCTTTCTTT	CASSLDTGEAFF
TRBV28	14	TRBJ2-7	NA	few	TGTGCCAGCAGGTTTGGGCTGGGACCCTACGAGCAGTACTTC	CASRFGLGPYEQYF
TRBV7-8	16	TRBJ2-3	NA	few	TGTGCCAGCAGCTTAGCGCGGTTGGGCTTCACAGATACGCAGTATTTT	CASSLARLGFTDTQYF
TRBV6-5	15	TRBJ2-3	TRBD1	many	TGTGCCAGCAGTTTCACAGGGGCGTCTACAGATACGCAGTATTTT	CASSFTGASTDTQYF
TRBV20-1	13	TRBJ1-6	NA	many	TGCAGTGCTAGAGAACAGGCCGATTCACCCCTCCACTTT	CSAREQADSPLHF
TRBV30	15	TRBJ2-7	TRBD1	few	TGTGCCTGGAGAACTCCGGGACAGGGGAGGAACGAGCAGTACTTC	CAWRTPGQGRNEQYF
TRBV30	11	TRBJ1-2	TRBD1	few	TGTGCCGGGGACAGGGGCTCTGGCTACACCTTC	CAGDRGSGYTF